The rows below give T cell receptor beta chains drawn from one sample of a study of T cell changes during pregnancy in multiple sclerosis. Only in-frame clones appear in the TCRdb table, and some are missing; sequencing was by immunoSEQ multiplex PCR. The data contain over 30,000 clones, around 92% of them singletons. The sequenced sample was PBMCs (not recorded whether the cells were cultured). The receptors stem from a female donor with multiple sclerosis, enrolled in a pregnancy study. Each CDR3 is given with its conserved first and last residue. Fields, in order: D gene, clone size, V gene, J gene, CDR3 protein, CDR3 DNA. A D gene is named only where the DNA matches it firmly. Clone size is stated in some rows and not others, as once, few, many or a class when expanded.

D gene: .
clone size: .
V gene: TRBV4-2
J gene: TRBJ2-6
CDR3 protein: CASSQEVGVGANVLTF
CDR3 DNA: TGTGCCAGCAGCCAAGAAGTAGGAGTTGGGGCCAACGTCCTGACTTTC

D gene: .
clone size: .
V gene: TRBV6-1
J gene: TRBJ2-4
CDR3 protein: CASSEGLAKNIQYF
CDR3 DNA: TGTGCCAGCAGTGAAGGGCTAGCCAAAAACATTCAGTACTTC

D gene: .
clone size: .
V gene: TRBV6-5
J gene: TRBJ2-7
CDR3 protein: CASSLQGRFGSEQYF
CDR3 DNA: TGTGCCAGCAGTCTACAGGGAAGGTTTGGATCCGAGCAGTACTTC

D gene: .
clone size: .
V gene: TRBV6-1
J gene: TRBJ2-1
CDR3 protein: CASSEAWAGLYNEQFF
CDR3 DNA: TGTGCCAGCAGTGAAGCGTGGGCTGGGCTCTACAATGAGCAGTTCTTC

D gene: .
clone size: .
V gene: TRBV28
J gene: TRBJ2-7
CDR3 protein: CASSLKGLAGSYEQYF
CDR3 DNA: TGTGCCAGCAGTTTAAAAGGGCTTGCAGGCTCCTACGAGCAGTACTTC

D gene: .
clone size: .
V gene: TRBV7-2
J gene: TRBJ1-3
CDR3 protein: CASSLAGSGNTIYF
CDR3 DNA: TGTGCCAGCAGCTTAGCGGGGAGTGGAAACACCATATATTTT

D gene: TRBD1
clone size: .
V gene: TRBV28
J gene: TRBJ1-2
CDR3 protein: CASSLADRVGGYTF
CDR3 DNA: TGTGCCAGCAGTTTAGCAGACAGGGTTGGCGGCTACACCTTC

D gene: .
clone size: once
V gene: TRBV5-6
J gene: TRBJ1-5
CDR3 protein: CASRFYSNQPQHF
CDR3 DNA: TGTGCCAGCCGATTCTATAGCAATCAGCCCCAGCATTTT

D gene: TRBD1
clone size: once
V gene: TRBV12-5
J gene: TRBJ1-2
CDR3 protein: CASGLGTGLNYGYTF
CDR3 DNA: TGTGCTAGTGGTTTGGGGACAGGACTAAACTATGGCTACACCTTC

D gene: .
clone size: .
V gene: TRBV19
J gene: TRBJ1-2
CDR3 protein: CASSYREWDNYGYTF
CDR3 DNA: TGTGCCAGTAGTTACAGGGAATGGGACAACTATGGCTACACCTTC

D gene: TRBD1
clone size: .
V gene: TRBV6-4
J gene: TRBJ1-2
CDR3 protein: CANSRQGNYGYTF
CDR3 DNA: TGTGCCAACTCTAGACAGGGGAACTATGGCTACACCTTC

D gene: .
clone size: .
V gene: TRBV5-6
J gene: TRBJ2-1
CDR3 protein: CASMQVGAYNEQFF
CDR3 DNA: TGTGCCAGCATGCAGGTAGGAGCCTACAATGAGCAGTTCTTC

D gene: .
clone size: .
V gene: TRBV7-7
J gene: TRBJ2-2
CDR3 protein: CASSLGSADFGELFF
CDR3 DNA: TGTGCTAGCAGCTTGGGAAGCGCGGACTTCGGGGAGCTGTTTTTT

D gene: TRBD2
clone size: .
V gene: TRBV28
J gene: TRBJ2-7
CDR3 protein: CASSTSGSALGFEQYF
CDR3 DNA: TGTGCCAGCAGTACCAGCGGGAGTGCTCTCGGGTTCGAGCAGTACTTC

D gene: TRBD1
clone size: once
V gene: TRBV19
J gene: TRBJ1-2
CDR3 protein: CASSISDRSSGYTF
CDR3 DNA: TGTGCCAGTAGTATATCGGACAGGTCGAGCGGCTACACCTTC

D gene: .
clone size: once
V gene: TRBV20-1
J gene: TRBJ2-5
CDR3 protein: CSAPKETQYF
CDR3 DNA: TGCAGTGCCCCTAAAGAGACCCAGTACTTC

D gene: TRBD2
clone size: .
V gene: TRBV5-4
J gene: TRBJ2-5
CDR3 protein: CASSPLWTSGRETQYF
CDR3 DNA: TGTGCCAGCAGCCCGTTATGGACTAGCGGGAGGGAGACCCAGTACTTC

D gene: TRBD2
clone size: .
V gene: TRBV4-1
J gene: TRBJ2-6
CDR3 protein: CASSSLAGVTGANVLTF
CDR3 DNA: TGCGCCAGCTCGTCACTAGCGGGAGTCACTGGGGCCAACGTCCTGACTTTC

D gene: .
clone size: .
V gene: TRBV29-1
J gene: TRBJ1-1
CDR3 protein: CSVVWGLNTEAFF
CDR3 DNA: TGCAGCGTTGTGTGGGGGCTGAACACTGAAGCTTTCTTT

D gene: TRBD2
clone size: .
V gene: TRBV7-8
J gene: TRBJ2-1
CDR3 protein: CASRLIRSGGGEQFF
CDR3 DNA: TGTGCCAGCAGACTAATTAGAAGCGGGGGAGGTGAGCAGTTCTTC

D gene: TRBD2
clone size: .
V gene: TRBV9
J gene: TRBJ2-7
CDR3 protein: CASSAMGSGSYEQYF
CDR3 DNA: TGTGCCAGCAGCGCGATGGGTAGCGGGAGCTACGAGCAGTACTTC

D gene: .
clone size: .
V gene: TRBV6-4
J gene: TRBJ2-3
CDR3 protein: CASSEQGGTDTQYF
CDR3 DNA: TGTGCCAGCAGCGAACAGGGGGGGACAGATACGCAGTATTTT

D gene: .
clone size: .
V gene: TRBV5-6
J gene: TRBJ1-1
CDR3 protein: CASTRQAQNTEAFF
CDR3 DNA: TGTGCCAGCACCCGACAGGCCCAGAACACTGAAGCTTTCTTT

D gene: TRBD1
clone size: .
V gene: TRBV5-5
J gene: TRBJ1-2
CDR3 protein: CASSLGTGDHYGYTF
CDR3 DNA: TGTGCCAGCAGCCTTGGGACAGGCGACCACTATGGCTACACCTTC

D gene: .
clone size: .
V gene: TRBV4-1
J gene: TRBJ2-7
CDR3 protein: CASSQTGYEQYF
CDR3 DNA: TGCGCCAGCAGCCAAACAGGTTACGAGCAGTACTTC

D gene: .
clone size: once
V gene: TRBV27
J gene: TRBJ2-7
CDR3 protein: CASRQRGAYEQYF
CDR3 DNA: TGTGCCAGCAGACAAAGGGGGGCCTACGAGCAGTACTTC

D gene: .
clone size: .
V gene: TRBV4-2
J gene: TRBJ2-1
CDR3 protein: CASSQVRVGESEQFF
CDR3 DNA: TGTGCCAGCAGCCAAGTGAGGGTAGGCGAAAGTGAGCAGTTCTTC

D gene: .
clone size: once
V gene: TRBV25-1
J gene: TRBJ1-4
CDR3 protein: CASSESAGRRNEKLFF
CDR3 DNA: TGTGCCAGCAGTGAATCCGCGGGGCGGCGTAATGAAAAACTGTTTTTT

D gene: TRBD1
clone size: .
V gene: TRBV2
J gene: TRBJ1-1
CDR3 protein: CASRDRGIVGTEAFF
CDR3 DNA: TGTGCCAGCAGGGACAGGGGGATTGTTGGCACTGAAGCTTTCTTT

D gene: .
clone size: .
V gene: TRBV7-9
J gene: TRBJ2-7
CDR3 protein: CASSPRSAGAEQYF
CDR3 DNA: TGTGCCAGCAGCCCCCGAAGCGCGGGGGCCGAGCAGTACTTC

D gene: TRBD2
clone size: .
V gene: TRBV6-4
J gene: TRBJ2-2
CDR3 protein: CASSGPGLELLANTGELFF
CDR3 DNA: TGTGCCAGCAGTGGACCGGGACTAGAGCTCCTCGCGAACACCGGGGAGCTGTTTTTT

D gene: TRBD2
clone size: .
V gene: TRBV5-6
J gene: TRBJ2-5
CDR3 protein: CASSYLTSGALETQYF
CDR3 DNA: TGTGCCAGCAGCTACCTGACTAGCGGGGCACTTGAGACCCAGTACTTC

D gene: .
clone size: .
V gene: TRBV5-1
J gene: TRBJ2-6
CDR3 protein: CASSPGTTSSGANVLTF
CDR3 DNA: TGCGCCAGCAGCCCCGGGACAACTAGCTCTGGGGCCAACGTCCTGACTTTC

D gene: TRBD2
clone size: .
V gene: TRBV19
J gene: TRBJ2-7
CDR3 protein: CASSEVAGHTAYEQYF
CDR3 DNA: TGTGCCAGTAGTGAGGTAGCGGGCCACACTGCCTACGAGCAGTACTTC

D gene: .
clone size: .
V gene: TRBV6-6
J gene: TRBJ2-2
CDR3 protein: CASSSLPGELFF
CDR3 DNA: TGTGCCAGCAGTTCACTACCCGGGGAGCTGTTTTTT

D gene: TRBD2
clone size: .
V gene: TRBV27
J gene: TRBJ2-5
CDR3 protein: CASSFLFLSVAGGHIGETQYF
CDR3 DNA: TGTGCCAGCAGTTTCCTATTCCTTTCGGTAGCGGGAGGGCACATTGGAGAGACCCAGTACTTC

D gene: TRBD1
clone size: .
V gene: TRBV11-2
J gene: TRBJ1-2
CDR3 protein: CASSSWDSRTYGYTF
CDR3 DNA: TGTGCCAGCAGCTCCTGGGACAGCCGGACTTATGGCTACACCTTC

D gene: .
clone size: .
V gene: TRBV18
J gene: TRBJ2-1
CDR3 protein: CASSPPGLSLDEQFF
CDR3 DNA: TGTGCCAGCTCACCACCCGGACTAAGTCTCGATGAGCAGTTCTTC

D gene: TRBD1
clone size: .
V gene: TRBV6-4
J gene: TRBJ1-2
CDR3 protein: CARDLKGQENYGYTF
CDR3 DNA: TGTGCCAGGGACTTAAAGGGACAGGAGAACTATGGCTACACCTTC

D gene: TRBD2
clone size: .
V gene: TRBV6-5
J gene: TRBJ2-1
CDR3 protein: CASKEEAGYNEQFF
CDR3 DNA: TGTGCCAGCAAGGAGGAAGCGGGGTACAATGAGCAGTTCTTC

D gene: .
clone size: once
V gene: TRBV14
J gene: TRBJ1-1
CDR3 protein: CASSPRTVNTEAFF
CDR3 DNA: TGTGCCAGCAGCCCTCGGACCGTGAACACTGAAGCTTTCTTT

D gene: TRBD1
clone size: .
V gene: TRBV18
J gene: TRBJ1-2
CDR3 protein: CASSPRGFDYGYTF
CDR3 DNA: TGTGCCAGCTCACCCAGGGGGTTCGACTATGGCTACACCTTC